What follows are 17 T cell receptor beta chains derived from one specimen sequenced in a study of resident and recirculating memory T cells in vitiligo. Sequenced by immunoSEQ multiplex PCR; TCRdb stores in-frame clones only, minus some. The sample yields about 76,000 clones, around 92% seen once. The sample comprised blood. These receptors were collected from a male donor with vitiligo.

The CDR3 reads CASSFTPSGTGVVNEQFF. The DNA for the CDR3 is TGCGCCAGCAGCTTCACCCCCTCCGGGACAGGGGTGGTCAATGAGCAGTTCTTC. The chain uses TRBV5-1 and TRBJ2-1; TRBD1 aligns across 10 bases. Germline V lookup: CDR1 SGHRS, CDR2 YFSETQ. This CDR3 region has 18 residues. J lost 6 bases, V lost 2 bases, and 14 bases had no gene match. The full variable domain, rest sourced from reference TRBV5-1 and TRBJ2-1, is KAGVTQTPRYLIKTRGQQVTLSCSPISGHRSVSWYQQTPGQGLQFLFEYFSETQRNKGNFPGRFSGRQFSNSRSEMNVSTLELGDSALYLCASSFTPSGTGVVNEQFFGPGTRLTVL.

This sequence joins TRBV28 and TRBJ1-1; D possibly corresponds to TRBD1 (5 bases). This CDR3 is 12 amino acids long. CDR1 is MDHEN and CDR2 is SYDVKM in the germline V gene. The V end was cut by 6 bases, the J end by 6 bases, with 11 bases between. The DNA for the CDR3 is TGTGCCAGCAGCTGGCGGGACCCTGAAGCTTTCTTT. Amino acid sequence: CASSWRDPEAFF.

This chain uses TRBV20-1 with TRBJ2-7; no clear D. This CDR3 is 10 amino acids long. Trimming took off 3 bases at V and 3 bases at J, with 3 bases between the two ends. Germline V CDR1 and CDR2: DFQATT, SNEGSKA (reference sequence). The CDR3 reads CSASRYEQYF. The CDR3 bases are TGCAGTGCTAGTCGCTACGAGCAGTACTTC.

This CDR3 is CASSSSAANEKLFF. The CDR3 DNA sequence: TGTGCCAGCAGTTCTAGCGCAGCGAATGAAAAACTGTTTTTT. The J gene is TRBJ1-4, the V gene TRBV27; D unclear. V was trimmed by 4 bases and J by 5 bases, leaving 11 bases between them. The CDR3 has 14 residues. Germline CDR1 is MNHEY and CDR2 is SMNVEV (reference sequence).

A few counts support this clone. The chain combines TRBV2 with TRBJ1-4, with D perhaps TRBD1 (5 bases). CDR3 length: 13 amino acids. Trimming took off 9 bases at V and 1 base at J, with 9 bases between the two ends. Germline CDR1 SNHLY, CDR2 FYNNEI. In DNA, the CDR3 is TGTGCCAGTACAGGCTTAACTAATGAAAAACTGTTTTTT. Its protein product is CASTGLTNEKLFF.

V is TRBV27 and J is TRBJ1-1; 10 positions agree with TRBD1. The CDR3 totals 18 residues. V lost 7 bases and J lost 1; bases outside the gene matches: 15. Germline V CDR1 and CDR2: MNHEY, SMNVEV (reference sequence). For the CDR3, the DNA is TGTGCCAGCACCATTGGGTGGAGGACAGGGGGAAGGAACACTGAAGCTTTCTTT. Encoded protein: CASTIGWRTGGRNTEAFF.

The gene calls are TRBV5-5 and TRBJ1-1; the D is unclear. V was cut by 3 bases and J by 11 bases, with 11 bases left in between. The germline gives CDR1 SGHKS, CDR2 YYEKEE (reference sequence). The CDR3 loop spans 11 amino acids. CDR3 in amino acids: CASSSWTGAFF. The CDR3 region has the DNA TGTGCCAGCAGCTCCTGGACTGGGGCTTTCTTT.

The CDR3 DNA follows: TGTGCCAGCTCACCGGGGACTAACACAGATACGCAGTATTTT. Its translation: CASSPGTNTDTQYF. The chain uses TRBV18 and TRBJ2-3; 7 bases are shared with TRBD2. In germline, CDR1 is KGHSH, CDR2 LQKENI. The CDR3 extends over 14 amino acids. Trimming cost V 3 bases and J 2 bases; bases outside gene matches: 2.

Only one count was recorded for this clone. The CDR3 is CASSSETREIGEQFF. The CDR3 DNA follows: TGTGCCAGCAGCTCCGAGACTAGGGAAATCGGTGAGCAGTTCTTC. The chain joins TRBV7-9 to TRBJ2-1; tentative D call: TRBD2 (6 bases). V was pared by 4 bases and J by 9 bases, with 19 bases between. This CDR3 region has 15 residues. From germline, CDR1 is SEHNR and CDR2 FQNEAQ (reference sequence).

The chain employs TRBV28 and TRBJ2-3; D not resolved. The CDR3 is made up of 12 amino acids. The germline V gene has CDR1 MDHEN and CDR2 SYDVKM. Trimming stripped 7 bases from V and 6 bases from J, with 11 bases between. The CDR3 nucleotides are TGTGCCAGCACCCGCGTCGGGGATACGCAGTATTTT. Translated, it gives CASTRVGDTQYF.

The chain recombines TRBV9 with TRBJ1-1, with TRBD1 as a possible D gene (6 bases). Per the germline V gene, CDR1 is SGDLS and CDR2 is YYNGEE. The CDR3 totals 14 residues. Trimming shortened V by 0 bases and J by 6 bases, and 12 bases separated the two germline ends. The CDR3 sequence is CASSVGMSGAEAFF. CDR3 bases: TGTGCCAGCAGCGTAGGGATGTCAGGGGCTGAAGCTTTCTTT.

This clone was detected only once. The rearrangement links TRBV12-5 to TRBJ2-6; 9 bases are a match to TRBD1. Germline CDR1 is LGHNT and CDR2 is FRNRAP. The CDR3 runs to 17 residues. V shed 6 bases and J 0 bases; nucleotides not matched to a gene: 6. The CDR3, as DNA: TGTGCTAGTGGAGGGGGACAGGGCAACTCTGGGGCCAACGTCCTGACTTTC. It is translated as CASGGGQGNSGANVLTF.

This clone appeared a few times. CDR3 coding DNA: TGTGCCACCAGCAGAGATCATGCGGTCTCCTACGAGCAGTACTTC. The encoded protein is CATSRDHAVSYEQYF. V usage is TRBV15 and J usage is TRBJ2-7; D unresolved. CDR1 is LNHNV and CDR2 is YYDKDF in the germline V gene (reference sequence). CDR3 length: 15 residues. The V gene lost 0 bases and the J gene lost 0 bases, with 9 bases spanning the gap. The entire variable domain, with the rest obtained from reference TRBV15 and TRBJ2-7, is as follows: DAMVIQNPRYQVTQFGKPVTLSCSQTLNHNVMYWYQQKSSQAPKLLFHYYDKDFNNEADTPDNFQSRRPNTSFCFLDIRSPGLGDTAMYLCATSRDHAVSYEQYFGPGTRLTVT.

CDR3 residues: CASSPRGGRVTYNEQFF. CDR3 sequence (DNA): TGTGCCAGCAGCCCTAGGGGCGGGAGGGTAACCTACAATGAGCAGTTCTTC. The chain carries TRBV7-2 and TRBJ2-1, with 9 positions matching TRBD2. V gave up 5 bases and J gave up 2 bases; unmatched junction bases: 10. The CDR3 totals 17 residues. Germline-derived CDR1 and CDR2 are SGHTA and FQGNSA.

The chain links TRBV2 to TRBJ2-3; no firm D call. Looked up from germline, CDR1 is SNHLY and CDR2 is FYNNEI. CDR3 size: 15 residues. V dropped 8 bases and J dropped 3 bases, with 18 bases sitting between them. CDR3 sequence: CASRLSVPRTDTQYF. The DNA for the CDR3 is TGTGCCAGCCGCCTCTCCGTGCCCCGGACAGATACGCAGTATTTT.

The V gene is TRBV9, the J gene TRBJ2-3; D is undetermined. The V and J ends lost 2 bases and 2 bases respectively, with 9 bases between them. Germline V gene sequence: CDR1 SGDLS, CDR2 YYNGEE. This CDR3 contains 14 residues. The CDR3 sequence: CASSVNQATDTQYF. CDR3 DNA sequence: TGTGCCAGCAGCGTTAACCAGGCCACAGATACGCAGTATTTT.

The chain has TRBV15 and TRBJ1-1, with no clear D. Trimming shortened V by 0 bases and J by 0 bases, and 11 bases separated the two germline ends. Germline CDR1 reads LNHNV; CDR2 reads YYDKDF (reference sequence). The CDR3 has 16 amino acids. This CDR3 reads CATSRDFVPLNTEAFF. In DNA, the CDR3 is TGTGCCACCAGCAGAGATTTTGTCCCCTTGAACACTGAAGCTTTCTTT. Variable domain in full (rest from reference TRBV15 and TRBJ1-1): DAMVIQNPRYQVTQFGKPVTLSCSQTLNHNVMYWYQQKSSQAPKLLFHYYDKDFNNEADTPDNFQSRRPNTSFCFLDIRSPGLGDTAMYLCATSRDFVPLNTEAFFGQGTRLTVV.